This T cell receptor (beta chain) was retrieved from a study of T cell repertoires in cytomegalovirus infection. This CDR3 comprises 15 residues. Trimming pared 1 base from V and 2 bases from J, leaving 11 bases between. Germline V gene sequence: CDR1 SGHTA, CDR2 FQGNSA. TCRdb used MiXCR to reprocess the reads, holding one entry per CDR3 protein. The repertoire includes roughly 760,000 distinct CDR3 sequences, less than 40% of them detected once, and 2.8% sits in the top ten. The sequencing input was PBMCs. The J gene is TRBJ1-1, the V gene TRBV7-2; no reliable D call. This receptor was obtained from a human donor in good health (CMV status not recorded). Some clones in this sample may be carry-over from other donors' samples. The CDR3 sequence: CASSLVWEENTEAFF. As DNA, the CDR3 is TGTGCCAGCAGCTTAGTGTGGGAGGAAAACACTGAAGCTTTCTTT.